The rows below give T cell receptor beta chains drawn from one sample of a study of cytomegalovirus exposure and HLA in healthy donors. TCRdb keeps only in-frame clones here, not all; method: immunoSEQ multiplex PCR. The sample gives around 44,000 clones, around 87% of which show up once; around 8% is in the top ten. Input material: PBMCs. These receptors were taken from a woman aged 40 to 49 in good health and CMV-seropositive. The CDR3 runs from the conserved cysteine through the conserved F or W. A D gene is named only where the DNA matches it firmly. Rows may omit the clone size; those that give it use once, few, many or a size class.

abundance | j_gene | d_gene | len | v_gene | CDR3nt | CDR3aa
medium-sized | TRBJ2-2 | TRBD2 | 17 | TRBV6-4 | TGTGCCAGCAGTGACGAAGGGACTAGCGGGACAACCGGGGAGCTGTTTTTT | CASSDEGTSGTTGELFF
. | TRBJ1-2 | . | 17 | TRBV27 | TGTGCCAGCAGTCCACAAATAGGGACAACCTCGGGCTATGGCTACACCTTC | CASSPQIGTTSGYGYTF
. | TRBJ2-2 | TRBD2 | 18 | TRBV28 | TGTGCCAGCAGTCCCGTTGTGGGGGGAGGGATAGGCGCCGGGGAGCTGTTTTTT | CASSPVVGGGIGAGELFF
. | TRBJ1-2 | TRBD1 | 13 | TRBV9 | TGTGCCAGCAGCGTCACAGGGGACGAGGGCTACACCTTC | CASSVTGDEGYTF
few | TRBJ1-3 | . | 16 | TRBV30 | TGTGCCTGGAGGGTCTCGGGACAAATTCTCTGGAAACACCATATATTT | CAWRVSGQILWKHHIF
. | TRBJ1-1 | . | 15 | TRBV21-1 | TGTGCCAGCAGCAACTGGGGACAGCGGAACACTGAAGCTTTCTTT | CASSNWGQRNTEAFF
. | TRBJ2-5 | . | 15 | TRBV29-1 | TGCAGCGGGCAGGGGTCCGATCCGCGGAGAGAGACCCAGTACTTC | CSGQGSDPRRETQYF
. | TRBJ1-1 | . | 14 | TRBV2 | TGTGCCAGCAGTGCCGCAGGAATGAACACTGAAGCTTTCTTT | CASSAAGMNTEAFF
. | TRBJ1-2 | . | 15 | TRBV29-1 | TGCAGCGTTGAGCCCGGTTCCTCCTTTCCCCGGGGCTACACCTTC | CSVEPGSSFPRGYTF
. | TRBJ2-1 | TRBD2 | 16 | TRBV11-3 | TGTGCCAGCAGCTTGGGAGCGGGGGGGAACTACAATGAGCAGTTCTTC | CASSLGAGGNYNEQFF
. | TRBJ1-1 | . | 14 | TRBV7-9 | TGTGCCAGCAGCTTAGAGAGCGTGAACACTGAAGCTTTCTTT | CASSLESVNTEAFF
. | TRBJ2-4 | . | 18 | TRBV25-1 | TGTGCCAGCAGTGAATCCTCCGGGGAGGAACTAGCCAAAAACATTCAGTACTTC | CASSESSGEELAKNIQYF
. | TRBJ2-6 | TRBD2 | 19 | TRBV9 | TGTGCCAGCAGCATCTACCCGGGGGGGGGAGGCTCTGGGGCCAACGTCCTGACTTTC | CASSIYPGGGGSGANVLTF
. | TRBJ2-3 | TRBD2 | 16 | TRBV4-1 | TGCGCCAGCAGCCAAGTTTGGTCGGGAGGTTCAGATACGCAGTATTTT | CASSQVWSGGSDTQYF
. | TRBJ2-1 | TRBD1 | 15 | TRBV10-3 | TGTGCCATCAGTGAGTTCCCAAACAGGGGAACTGAGCAGTTCTTC | CAISEFPNRGTEQFF
. | TRBJ1-5 | TRBD1 | 15 | TRBV19 | TGTGCCAGTAGTAAAACGGACAGGAACAATCAGCCCCAGCATTTT | CASSKTDRNNQPQHF
few | TRBJ2-1 | TRBD2 | 19 | TRBV28 | TGTGCCAGCACATTTACAAAAATACTGGGACTAGCGGGTAACAATGAGCAGTTCTTC | CASTFTKILGLAGNNEQFF
. | TRBJ2-1 | TRBD1 | 13 | TRBV19 | TGTGCCAGTAGGGGGGACAGATACAATGAGCAGTTCTTC | CASRGDRYNEQFF
. | TRBJ2-5 | TRBD1 | 14 | TRBV2 | TGTGCCAGCACCCTAGGGACAGGGGAAGAGACCCAGTACTTC | CASTLGTGEETQYF
. | TRBJ2-7 | TRBD1 | 15 | TRBV11-1 | TGTGCCAGCAGCCCCCCAGGACAGGGGGCCTACGAGCAGTACTTC | CASSPPGQGAYEQYF
once | TRBJ2-7 | . | 13 | TRBV5-6 | TGTGCCAGCAGCGGGGGCAAGCTCTACGAGCAGTACTTC | CASSGGKLYEQYF
. | TRBJ2-1 | . | 13 | TRBV27 | TGTGCCAGCAGCCAGCGGGCCTACAATGAGCAGTTCTTC | CASSQRAYNEQFF
once | TRBJ1-5 | . | 16 | TRBV19 | TGTGCCAGTAGTAAATCTTTACAGTATAGCAATCAGCCCCAGCATTTT | CASSKSLQYSNQPQHF
once | TRBJ1-6 | . | 14 | TRBV14 | TGTGCCAGCAGCCAAGATCTGACTTACTCACCCCTCCACTTT | CASSQDLTYSPLHF
. | TRBJ2-7 | . | 12 | TRBV28 | TGTGCCAGCAGTTCCTCTCCCCCCGAGCAGTACTTC | CASSSSPPEQYF
. | TRBJ2-1 | . | 13 | TRBV30 | TGTGCCTGGAGTGTACAGTCCTACAATGAGCAGTTCTTC | CAWSVQSYNEQFF
. | TRBJ2-5 | TRBD2 | 13 | TRBV2 | TGTGCCAGCAGTTCAGTCGGGGAGGGCACGCAGTACTTC | CASSSVGEGTQYF
. | TRBJ2-6 | . | 17 | TRBV5-5 | TGTGCCAGCAGCTTACAGGGAGGGACTGCAGGGGCCAACGTCCTGACTTTC | CASSLQGGTAGANVLTF
. | TRBJ1-2 | . | 15 | TRBV5-6 | TGTGCCAGCAGCCCCCTCTGGGGGGACTCCTATGGCTACACCTTC | CASSPLWGDSYGYTF
. | TRBJ2-2 | TRBD2 | 18 | TRBV19 | TGTGCCAGTAGTACCCTGGGACTAGCGGATTCTGACACCGGGGAGCTGTTTTTT | CASSTLGLADSDTGELFF
. | TRBJ1-1 | . | 15 | TRBV4-1 | TGCGCCAGCAGCCATGCCAAACAGGGGAACACTGAAGCTTTCTTT | CASSHAKQGNTEAFF
. | TRBJ1-1 | . | 12 | TRBV29-1 | TGCAGCGCAATCAGGGGCGGGACTGAAGCTTTCTTT | CSAIRGGTEAFF
. | TRBJ2-4 | TRBD2 | 14 | TRBV27 | TGTGCCAGCACTCTGACAGCGGGGGGCTATAATTGGTACTTC | CASTLTAGGYNWYF